This T cell receptor beta chain comes out of a study of shared clonotypes between healthy human individuals. The CDR3 runs 16 residues. Germline lookup yields CDR1 SEHNR and CDR2 FQNEAQ (reference sequence). Trimming at V came to 6 bases and at J to 7 bases, leaving 14 bases not matched to a gene. TCRdb keeps only in-frame clones here, not all; method: immunoSEQ multiplex PCR. The sample contains roughly 2 million clones, 90% to 97% of which appear only once. Findings and limits, study-wide: Across a handful of donors, naive CD4 shared roughly 5%, naive CD8 less than 4%, memory CD4 2.3%, memory CD8 0.4% to 0.5%. Naive subsets, compared against memory subsets, generally had larger estimated richness values.

Worth noting for this clone: Its specificity is not known.

Donors were Caucasian adults residing in Nashville, Tennessee, USA. Sequencing was carried out using naive CD4+ T cells sorted from blood. The subset is: CD45RA+ positively selected. The chain joins TRBV7-9 to TRBJ1-1, with 10 positions matching TRBD1. This TCR came from a man aged 18 to 30 in good health. This CDR3 reads CASRTGTGASPREAFF. Written as DNA, the CDR3 is TGTGCCAGCAGGACCGGGACAGGGGCCAGCCCACGTGAAGCTTTCTTT.